Included here is one T cell receptor (beta chain) sequence, with context. Its antigen is undetermined. The V segment lost 10 bases and the J segment 3 bases; nucleotides outside the gene matches: 7. CDR1 ENHRY and CDR2 SYGVKD come from the germline V gene. The CDR3 contains 13 residues. Each single cDNA molecule received a unique molecular identifier. TCRdb fed the 5' RACE reads into MiXCR, producing one record per CDR3 protein. The sample contains roughly 56,000 distinct CDR3 sequences, 8.5% to 9.5% of which appear only once. The data are from a study of early T cells in non-severe SARS-CoV-2 infection. Study overall: Unpaired chains resulted from sequencing bulk RNA of unsorted whole blood.

Broader study findings: Missing private and CD4 specificities, VDJdb matching favored anti-spike CD8 responses.

Specimen: whole blood. This clonotype was sampled from an adult who was a healthcare worker with PCR-confirmed SARS-CoV-2 infection or an uninfected control (not recorded which). This chain uses TRBV10-3 with TRBJ1-2, with TRBD1 identical over 8 bases. The CDR3 nucleotides read TGTGCCACAGGACAGGGTATCGACTATGGCTACACCTTC. Protein sequence: CATGQGIDYGYTF.